This entry features one T cell receptor (beta chain) sequence. The antigen remains unidentified. These data belong to a study of cytomegalovirus exposure and HLA in healthy donors. The length of the CDR3 is 14 residues. V gave up 0 bases and J gave up 3 bases, with 9 bases separating them. The germline CDR1 and CDR2 sequences are LNHDA and SQIVND (reference sequence). The study, taken as a whole, reports: Earlier results showed most TCR beta V segments being productive about 87% or about 30% of the time.

Vbeta (60) and Jbeta (13) primers were used in the PCR. Libraries were prepared by immunoSEQ multiplex PCR; TCRdb keeps only in-frame clonotypes and omits some of them. The profile shows tens of thousands of clones, 62% of them singletons. The chain links TRBV19 to TRBJ2-7, with D perhaps matching TRBD2 (6 bases). Sequencing was performed on PBMCs. This clonotype was obtained from a male donor in good health and CMV-seropositive. CDR3 coding DNA: TGTGCCAGTAGTATAGATGGGGGGAGCTACGAGCAGTACTTC. Its protein product is CASSIDGGSYEQYF.